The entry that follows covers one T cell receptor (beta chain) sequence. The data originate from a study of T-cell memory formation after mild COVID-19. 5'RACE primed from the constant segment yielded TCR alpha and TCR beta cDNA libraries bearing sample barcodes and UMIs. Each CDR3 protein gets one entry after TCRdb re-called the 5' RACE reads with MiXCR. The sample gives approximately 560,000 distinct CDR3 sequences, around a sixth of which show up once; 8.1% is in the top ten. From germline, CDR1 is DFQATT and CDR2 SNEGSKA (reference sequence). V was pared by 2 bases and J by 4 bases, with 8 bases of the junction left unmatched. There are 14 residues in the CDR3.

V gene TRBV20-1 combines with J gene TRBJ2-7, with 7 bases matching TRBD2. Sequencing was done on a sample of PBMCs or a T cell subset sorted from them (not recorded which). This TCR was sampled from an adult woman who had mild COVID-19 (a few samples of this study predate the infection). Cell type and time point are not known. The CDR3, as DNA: TGCAGTGCTAGACGAGCGGGAATGGAGTACGAGCAGTACTTC. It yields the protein CSARRAGMEYEQYF.